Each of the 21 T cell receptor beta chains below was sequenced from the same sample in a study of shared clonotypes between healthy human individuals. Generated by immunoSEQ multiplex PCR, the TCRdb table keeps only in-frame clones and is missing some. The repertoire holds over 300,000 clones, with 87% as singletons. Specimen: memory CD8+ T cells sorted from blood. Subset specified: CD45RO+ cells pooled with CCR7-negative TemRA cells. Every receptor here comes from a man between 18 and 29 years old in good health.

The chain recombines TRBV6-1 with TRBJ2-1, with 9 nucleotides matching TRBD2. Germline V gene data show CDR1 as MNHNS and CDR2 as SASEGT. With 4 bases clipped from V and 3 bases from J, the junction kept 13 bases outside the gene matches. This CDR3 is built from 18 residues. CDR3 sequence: CASSAFRTGTSYYNEQFF. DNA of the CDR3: TGTGCCAGCAGTGCATTCCGCACCGGGACTAGCTACTACAATGAGCAGTTCTTC.

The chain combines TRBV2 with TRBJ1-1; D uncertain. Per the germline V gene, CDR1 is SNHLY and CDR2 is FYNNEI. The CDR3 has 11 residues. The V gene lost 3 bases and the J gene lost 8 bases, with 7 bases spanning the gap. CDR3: CASSETLEAFF. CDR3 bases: TGTGCCAGCAGTGAGACATTGGAAGCTTTCTTT.

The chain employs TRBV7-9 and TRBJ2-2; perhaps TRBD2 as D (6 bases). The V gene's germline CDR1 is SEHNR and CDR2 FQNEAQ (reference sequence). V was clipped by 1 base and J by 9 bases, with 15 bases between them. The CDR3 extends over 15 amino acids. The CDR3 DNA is TGTGCCAGCAGCTTAGTTGGCGGGGCGTCCTGGGAGCTGTTTTTT. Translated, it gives CASSLVGGASWELFF.

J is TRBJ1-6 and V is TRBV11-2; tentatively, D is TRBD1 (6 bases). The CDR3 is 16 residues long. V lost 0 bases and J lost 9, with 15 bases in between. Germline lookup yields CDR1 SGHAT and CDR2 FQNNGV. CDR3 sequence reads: CASSLDRDKASSPLHF. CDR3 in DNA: TGTGCCAGCAGCTTAGATAGGGACAAGGCCTCTTCACCCCTCCACTTT. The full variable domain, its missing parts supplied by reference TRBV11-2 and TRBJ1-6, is EAGVAQSPRYKIIEKRQSVAFWCNPISGHATLYWYQQILGQGPKLLIQFQNNGVVDDSQLPKDRFSAERLKGVDSTLKIQPAKLEDSAVYLCASSLDRDKASSPLHFGNGTRLTVT.

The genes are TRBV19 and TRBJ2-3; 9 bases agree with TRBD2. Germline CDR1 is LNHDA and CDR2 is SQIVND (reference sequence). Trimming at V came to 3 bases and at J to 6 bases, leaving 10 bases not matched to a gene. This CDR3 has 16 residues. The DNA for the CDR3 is TGTGCCAGTAGTATCTTGTCTAGCGGGGAGCTGGATACGCAGTATTTT. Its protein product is CASSILSSGELDTQYF.

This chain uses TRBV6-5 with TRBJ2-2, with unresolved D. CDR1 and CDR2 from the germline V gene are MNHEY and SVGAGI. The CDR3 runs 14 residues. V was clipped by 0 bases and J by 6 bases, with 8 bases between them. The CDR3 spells CASSYSAGSGELFF. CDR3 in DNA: TGTGCCAGCAGTTACTCGGCAGGTTCCGGGGAGCTGTTTTTT.

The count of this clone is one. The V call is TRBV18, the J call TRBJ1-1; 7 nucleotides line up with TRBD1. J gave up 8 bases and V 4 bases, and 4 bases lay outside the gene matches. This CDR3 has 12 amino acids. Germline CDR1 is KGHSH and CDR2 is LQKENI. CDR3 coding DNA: TGTGCCAGCTCACGACGGGACAGCGAAGCTTTCTTT. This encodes CASSRRDSEAFF. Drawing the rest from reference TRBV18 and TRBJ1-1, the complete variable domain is NAGVMQNPRHLVRRRGQEARLRCSPMKGHSHVYWYRQLPEEGLKFMVYLQKENIIDESGMPKERFSAEFPKEGPSILRIQQVVRGDSAAYFCASSRRDSEAFFGQGTRLTVV.

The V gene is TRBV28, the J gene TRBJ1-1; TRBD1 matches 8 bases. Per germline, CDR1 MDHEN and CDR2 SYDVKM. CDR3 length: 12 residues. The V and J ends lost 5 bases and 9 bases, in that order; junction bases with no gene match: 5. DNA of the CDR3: TGTGCCAGCAGTGTAGGACAGGGCAAAGCTTTCTTT. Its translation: CASSVGQGKAFF.

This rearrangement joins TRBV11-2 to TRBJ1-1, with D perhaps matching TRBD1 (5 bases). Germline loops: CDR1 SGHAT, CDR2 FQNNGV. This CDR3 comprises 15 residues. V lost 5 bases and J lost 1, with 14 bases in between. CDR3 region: CASSPGRDGNTEAFF. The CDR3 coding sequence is TGTGCCAGCAGCCCAGGACGGGACGGGAACACTGAAGCTTTCTTT. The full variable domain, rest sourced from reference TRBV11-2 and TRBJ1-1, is EAGVAQSPRYKIIEKRQSVAFWCNPISGHATLYWYQQILGQGPKLLIQFQNNGVVDDSQLPKDRFSAERLKGVDSTLKIQPAKLEDSAVYLCASSPGRDGNTEAFFGQGTRLTVV.

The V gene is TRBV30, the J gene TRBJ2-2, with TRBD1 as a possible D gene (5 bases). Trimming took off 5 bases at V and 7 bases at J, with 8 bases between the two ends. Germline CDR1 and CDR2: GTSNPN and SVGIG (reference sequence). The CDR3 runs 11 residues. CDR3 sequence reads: CAWYQGGELFF. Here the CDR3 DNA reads TGTGCCTGGTACCAGGGCGGGGAGCTGTTTTTT.

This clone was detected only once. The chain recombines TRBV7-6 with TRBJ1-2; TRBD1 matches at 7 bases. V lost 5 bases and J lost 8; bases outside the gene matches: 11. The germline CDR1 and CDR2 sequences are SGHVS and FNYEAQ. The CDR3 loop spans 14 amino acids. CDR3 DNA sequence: TGTGCCAGCAGCCACGGCGAGGGGGCCTACGGCTACACCTTC. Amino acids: CASSHGEGAYGYTF.

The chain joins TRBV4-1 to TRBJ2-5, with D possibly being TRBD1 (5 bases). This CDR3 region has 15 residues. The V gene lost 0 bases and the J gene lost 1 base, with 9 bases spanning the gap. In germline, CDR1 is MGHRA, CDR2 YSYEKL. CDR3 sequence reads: CASSQDDSLQETQYF. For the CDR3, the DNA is TGCGCCAGCAGCCAAGACGACAGCCTCCAAGAGACCCAGTACTTC.

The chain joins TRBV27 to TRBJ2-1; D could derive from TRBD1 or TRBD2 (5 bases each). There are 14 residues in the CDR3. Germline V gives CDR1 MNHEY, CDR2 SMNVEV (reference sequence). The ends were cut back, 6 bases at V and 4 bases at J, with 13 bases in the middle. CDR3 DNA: TGTGCCAGCAGGGGGGACCTAGGGTACAATGAGCAGTTCTTC. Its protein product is CASRGDLGYNEQFF.

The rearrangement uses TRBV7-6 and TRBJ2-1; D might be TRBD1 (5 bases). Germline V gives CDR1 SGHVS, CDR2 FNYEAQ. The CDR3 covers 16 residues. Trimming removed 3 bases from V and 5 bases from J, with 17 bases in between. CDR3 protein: CASSLGWAGSNNEQFF. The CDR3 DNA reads TGTGCCAGCAGCTTGGGGTGGGCAGGGTCGAACAATGAGCAGTTCTTC.

The CDR3 coding sequence is TGTGCCAGCAGCTTTGCCCAAATCCTGTATTTT. Translation gives CASSFAQILYF. V gene TRBV7-2 combines with J gene TRBJ2-3; D not certain. In germline, CDR1 is SGHTA, CDR2 FQGNSA. The CDR3 has 11 amino acids. The V and J ends lost 3 bases and 14 bases respectively, with 12 bases between them.

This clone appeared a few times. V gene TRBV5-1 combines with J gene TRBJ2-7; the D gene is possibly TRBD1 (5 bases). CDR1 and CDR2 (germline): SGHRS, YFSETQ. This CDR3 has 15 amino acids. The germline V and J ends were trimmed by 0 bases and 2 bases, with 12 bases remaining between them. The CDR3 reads CASSLEWGPTYEQYF. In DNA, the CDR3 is TGCGCCAGCAGCTTGGAGTGGGGCCCAACCTACGAGCAGTACTTC.

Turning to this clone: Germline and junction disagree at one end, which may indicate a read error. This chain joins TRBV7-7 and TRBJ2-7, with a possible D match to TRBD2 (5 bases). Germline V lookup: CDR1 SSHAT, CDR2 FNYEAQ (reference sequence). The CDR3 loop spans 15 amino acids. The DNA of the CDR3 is TGTGCTAGCAGCTTAGCGCCACCGTTCTCCTACGAGCAGTACTTC. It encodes CASSLAPPFSYEQYF.

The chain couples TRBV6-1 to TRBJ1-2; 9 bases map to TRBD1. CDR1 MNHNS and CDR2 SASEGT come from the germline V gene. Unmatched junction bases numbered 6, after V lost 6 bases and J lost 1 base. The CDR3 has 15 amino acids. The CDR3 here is CASSLWDRDNYGYTF. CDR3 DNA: TGTGCCAGCAGCCTCTGGGACAGGGATAACTATGGCTACACCTTC.

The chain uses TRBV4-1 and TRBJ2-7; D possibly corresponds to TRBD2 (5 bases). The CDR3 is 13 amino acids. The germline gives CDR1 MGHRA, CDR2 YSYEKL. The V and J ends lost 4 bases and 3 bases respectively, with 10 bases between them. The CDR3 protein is CASSPRRDYEQYF. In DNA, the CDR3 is TGCGCCAGCAGCCCCCGTCGGGACTACGAGCAGTACTTC.

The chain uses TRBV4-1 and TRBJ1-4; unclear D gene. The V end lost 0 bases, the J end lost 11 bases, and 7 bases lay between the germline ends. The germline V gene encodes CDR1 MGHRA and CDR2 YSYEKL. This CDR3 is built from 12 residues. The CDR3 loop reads CASSQESWKLFF. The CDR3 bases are TGCGCCAGCAGCCAAGAAAGTTGGAAACTGTTTTTT.

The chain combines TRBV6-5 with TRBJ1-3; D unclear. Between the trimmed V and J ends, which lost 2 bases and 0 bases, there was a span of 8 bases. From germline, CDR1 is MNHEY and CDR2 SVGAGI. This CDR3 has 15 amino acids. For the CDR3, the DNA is TGTGCCAGCAGTTACGCACGGTCCTCTGGAAACACCATATATTTT. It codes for CASSYARSSGNTIYF.